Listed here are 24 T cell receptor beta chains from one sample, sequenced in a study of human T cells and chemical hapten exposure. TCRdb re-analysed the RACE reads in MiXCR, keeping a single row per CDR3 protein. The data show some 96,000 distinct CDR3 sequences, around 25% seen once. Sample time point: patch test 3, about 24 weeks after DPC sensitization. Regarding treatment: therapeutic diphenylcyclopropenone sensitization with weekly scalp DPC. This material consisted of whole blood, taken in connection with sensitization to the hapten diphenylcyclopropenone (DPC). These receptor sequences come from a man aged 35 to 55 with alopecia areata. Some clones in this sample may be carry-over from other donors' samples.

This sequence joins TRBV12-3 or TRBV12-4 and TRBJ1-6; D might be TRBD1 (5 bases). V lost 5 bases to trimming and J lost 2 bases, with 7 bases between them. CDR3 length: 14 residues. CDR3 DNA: TGTGCCAGCAGTGGGGCTGCCTATAATTCACCCCTCCACTTT. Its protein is CASSGAAYNSPLHF.

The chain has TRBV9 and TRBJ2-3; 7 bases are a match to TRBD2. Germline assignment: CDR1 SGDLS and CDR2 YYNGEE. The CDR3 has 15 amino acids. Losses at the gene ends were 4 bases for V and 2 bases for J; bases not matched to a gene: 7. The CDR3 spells CASSRASGTTDTQYF. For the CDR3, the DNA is TGTGCCAGCAGCCGGGCTAGCGGAACCACAGATACGCAGTATTTT.

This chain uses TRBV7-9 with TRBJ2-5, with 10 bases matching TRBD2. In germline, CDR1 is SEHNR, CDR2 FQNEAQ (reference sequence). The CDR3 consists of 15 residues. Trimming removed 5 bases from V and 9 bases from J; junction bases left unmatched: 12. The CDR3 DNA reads TGTGCCAGCAGCCCCCCGCTAGCGGGAGTCGTATCCCAGTACTTC. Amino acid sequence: CASSPPLAGVVSQYF.

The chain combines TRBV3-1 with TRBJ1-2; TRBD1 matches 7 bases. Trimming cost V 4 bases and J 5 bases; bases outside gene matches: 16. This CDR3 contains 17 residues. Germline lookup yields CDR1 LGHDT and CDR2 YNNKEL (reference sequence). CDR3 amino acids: CASSPKLGDRVLYGYTF. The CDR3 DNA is TGTGCCAGCAGCCCGAAGCTGGGGGACAGAGTATTATATGGCTACACCTTC.

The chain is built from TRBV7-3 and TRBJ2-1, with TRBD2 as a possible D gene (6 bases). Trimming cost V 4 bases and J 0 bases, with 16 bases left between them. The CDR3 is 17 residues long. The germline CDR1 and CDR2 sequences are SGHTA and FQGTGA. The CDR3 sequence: CASSSNSGEGSYNEQFF. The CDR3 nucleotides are TGTGCCAGCAGCTCGAATAGCGGAGAAGGCTCCTACAATGAGCAGTTCTTC.

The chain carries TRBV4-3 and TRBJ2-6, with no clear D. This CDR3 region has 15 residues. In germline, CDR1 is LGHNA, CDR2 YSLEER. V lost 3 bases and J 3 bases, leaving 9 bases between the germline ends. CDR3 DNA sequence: TGCGCCAGCAGCCACATAGCTGGTGGGGCCAACGTCCTGACTTTC. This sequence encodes CASSHIAGGANVLTF.

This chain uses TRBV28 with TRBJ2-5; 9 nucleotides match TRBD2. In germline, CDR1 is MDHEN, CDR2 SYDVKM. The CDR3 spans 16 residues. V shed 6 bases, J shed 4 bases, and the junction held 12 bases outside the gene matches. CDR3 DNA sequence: TGTGCCAGCAGGACCCCGAGTGGCGGGAGGGGAGAGACCCAGTACTTC. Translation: CASRTPSGGRGETQYF. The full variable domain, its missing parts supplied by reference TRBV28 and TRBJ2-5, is DVKVTQSSRYLVKRTGEKVFLECVQDMDHENMFWYRQDPGLGLRLIYFSYDVKMKEKGDIPEGYSVSREKKERFSLILESASTNQTSMYLCASRTPSGGRGETQYFGPGTRLLVL.

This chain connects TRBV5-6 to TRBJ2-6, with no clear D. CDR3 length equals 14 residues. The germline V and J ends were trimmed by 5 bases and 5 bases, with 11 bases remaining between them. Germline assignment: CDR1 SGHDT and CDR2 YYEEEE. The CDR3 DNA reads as TGTGCCAGCAGTTCCGGGCCTCGGGCCAACGTCCTGACTTTC. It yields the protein CASSSGPRANVLTF. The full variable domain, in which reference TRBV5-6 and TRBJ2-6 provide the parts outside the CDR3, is DAGVTQSPTHLIKTRGQQVTLRCSPKSGHDTVSWYQQALGQGPQFIFQYYEEEERQRGNFPDRFSGHQFPNYSSELNVNALLLGDSALYLCASSSGPRANVLTFGAGSRLTVL.

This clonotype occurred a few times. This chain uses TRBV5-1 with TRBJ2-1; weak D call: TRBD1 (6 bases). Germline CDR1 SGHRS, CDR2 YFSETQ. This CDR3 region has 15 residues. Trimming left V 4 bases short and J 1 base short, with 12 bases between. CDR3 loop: CASSIRDMSYNEQFF. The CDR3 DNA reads TGCGCCAGCAGCATCCGGGACATGTCCTACAATGAGCAGTTCTTC.

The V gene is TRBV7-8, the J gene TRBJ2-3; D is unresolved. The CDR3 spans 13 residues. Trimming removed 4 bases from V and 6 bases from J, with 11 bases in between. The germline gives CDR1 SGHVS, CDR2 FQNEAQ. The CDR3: CASSSILKDTQYF. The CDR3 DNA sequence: TGTGCCAGCAGCTCGATCTTAAAGGATACGCAGTATTTT. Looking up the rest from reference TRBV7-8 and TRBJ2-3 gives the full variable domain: GAGVSQSPRYKVAKRGQDVALRCDPISGHVSLFWYQQALGQGPEFLTYFQNEAQLDKSGLPSDRFFAERPEGSVSTLKIQRTQQEDSAVYLCASSSILKDTQYFGPGTRLTVL.

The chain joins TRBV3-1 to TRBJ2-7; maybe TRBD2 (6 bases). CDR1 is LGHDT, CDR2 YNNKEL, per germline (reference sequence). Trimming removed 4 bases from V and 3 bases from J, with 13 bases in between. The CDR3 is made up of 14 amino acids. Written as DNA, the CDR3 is TGTGCCAGCAGCCTTGATACTAGCCGCTACGAGCAGTACTTC. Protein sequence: CASSLDTSRYEQYF.

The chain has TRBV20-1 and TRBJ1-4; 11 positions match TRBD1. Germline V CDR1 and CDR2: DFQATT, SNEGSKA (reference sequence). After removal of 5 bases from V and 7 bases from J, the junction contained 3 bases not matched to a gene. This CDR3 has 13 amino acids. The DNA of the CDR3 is TGCAGTGCTTCGGGACAGGGGGGTGAAAAACTGTTTTTT. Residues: CSASGQGGEKLFF.

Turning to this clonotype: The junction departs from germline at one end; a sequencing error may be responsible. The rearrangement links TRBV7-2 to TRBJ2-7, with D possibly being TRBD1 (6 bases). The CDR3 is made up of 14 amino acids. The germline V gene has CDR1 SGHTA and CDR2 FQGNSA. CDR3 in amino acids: CASSLEQGWYGQYF. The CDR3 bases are TGTGCCAGCAGCTTAGAACAGGGCTGGTACGGGCAGTACTTC.

In DNA form, the CDR3 reads TGTGCCAGCAGCGTAGCTAGGGCGGCTAGACTAGCCAAAAACATTCAGTACTTC. Protein sequence: CASSVARAARLAKNIQYF. V usage is TRBV9 and J usage is TRBJ2-4; no clear D gene. CDR3 length: 18 residues. Germline assignment: CDR1 SGDLS and CDR2 YYNGEE. V was shortened by 0 bases and J by 0 bases, with 16 bases between the two germline ends.

The CDR3 region has the DNA TGTGCCACCCAGGGAGGGAACGAAGCTTTCTTT. Translating it yields CATQGGNEAFF. The chain links TRBV24-1 to TRBJ1-1; TRBD1 might be the D (5 bases). The germline gives CDR1 KGHDR, CDR2 SFDVKD. Trimming stripped 9 bases from V and 8 bases from J, with 12 bases between. The CDR3 runs 11 residues.

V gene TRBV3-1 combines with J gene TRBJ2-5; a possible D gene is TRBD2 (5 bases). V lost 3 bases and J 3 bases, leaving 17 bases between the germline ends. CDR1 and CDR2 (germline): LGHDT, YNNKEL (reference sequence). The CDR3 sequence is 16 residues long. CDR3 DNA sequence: TGTGCCAGCAGCCATCTCATTAAGGACTCTAAAGAGACCCAGTACTTC. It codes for CASSHLIKDSKETQYF.

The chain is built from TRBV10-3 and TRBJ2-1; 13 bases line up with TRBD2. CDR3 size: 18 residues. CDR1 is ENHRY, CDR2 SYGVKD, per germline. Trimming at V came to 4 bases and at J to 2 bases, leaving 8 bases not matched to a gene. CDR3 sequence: CAISGSGLAGRAYNEQFF. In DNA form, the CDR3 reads TGTGCCATCAGTGGTTCGGGACTAGCGGGGCGAGCCTACAATGAGCAGTTCTTC.

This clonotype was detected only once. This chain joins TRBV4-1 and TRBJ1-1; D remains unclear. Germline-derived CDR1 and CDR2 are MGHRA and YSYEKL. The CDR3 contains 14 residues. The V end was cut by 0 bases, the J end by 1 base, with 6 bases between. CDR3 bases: TGCGCCAGCAGCCAAGAGGGCTGGAACACTGAAGCTTTCTTT. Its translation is CASSQEGWNTEAFF.

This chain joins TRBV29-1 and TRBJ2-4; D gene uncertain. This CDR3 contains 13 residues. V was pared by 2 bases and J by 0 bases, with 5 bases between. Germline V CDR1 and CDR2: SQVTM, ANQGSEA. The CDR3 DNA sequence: TGCAGCGTTGAAAGTGGAGCCAAAAACATTCAGTACTTC. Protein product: CSVESGAKNIQYF.

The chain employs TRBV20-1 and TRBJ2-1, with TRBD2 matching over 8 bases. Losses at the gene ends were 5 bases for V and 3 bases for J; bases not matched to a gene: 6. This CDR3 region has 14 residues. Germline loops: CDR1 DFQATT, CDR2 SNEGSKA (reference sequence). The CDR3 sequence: CSAPGTSIYNEQFF. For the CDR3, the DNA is TGCAGTGCTCCCGGGACTAGTATCTACAATGAGCAGTTCTTC.

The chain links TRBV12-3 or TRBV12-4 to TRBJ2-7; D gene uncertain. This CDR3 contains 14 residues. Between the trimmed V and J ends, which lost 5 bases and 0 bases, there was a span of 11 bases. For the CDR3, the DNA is TGTGCCAGCAGTGGACCGACTTCCTCCTACGAGCAGTACTTC. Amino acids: CASSGPTSSYEQYF.

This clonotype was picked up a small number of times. The CDR3 spells CASRRGTGDTYEQYF. CDR3 DNA sequence: TGTGCCAGCAGAAGAGGGACAGGGGACACCTACGAGCAGTACTTC. The chain is built from TRBV27 and TRBJ2-7; TRBD1 matches 10 bases. Germline-derived CDR1 and CDR2 are MNHEY and SMNVEV (reference sequence). V trimming: 6 bases; J trimming: 2 bases; junction bases outside the gene matches: 7. The CDR3 sequence is 15 residues long.

Written as DNA, the CDR3 is TGTGCCAGCAGCTTAGGAGACAGGGTCAATGAGCAGTTCTTC. Its protein is CASSLGDRVNEQFF. The genes are TRBV7-3 and TRBJ2-1; TRBD1 matches at 7 bases. V was pared by 2 bases and J by 6 bases, with 4 bases of the junction left unmatched. Germline V lookup: CDR1 SGHTA, CDR2 FQGTGA. The CDR3 consists of 14 residues.

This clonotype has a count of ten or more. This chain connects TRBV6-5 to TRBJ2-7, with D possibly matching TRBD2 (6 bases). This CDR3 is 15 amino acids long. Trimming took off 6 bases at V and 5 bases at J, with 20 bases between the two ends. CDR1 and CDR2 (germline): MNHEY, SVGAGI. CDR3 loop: CASSSGESGDHEQYF. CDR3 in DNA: TGTGCCAGCAGCAGCGGCGAGTCGGGGGACCACGAGCAGTACTTC.